This TCR beta chain was obtained from a study of cytomegalovirus exposure and HLA in healthy donors. In the study overall: Early release data held 80 million to 100 million unique TCRs from HLA-typed donors. Whole-study findings and limits: As a later analysis showed, a missense DCLRE1C variant was linked to trimming of TCR beta V- and J-genes.

This clone has only a few counts. As yet, its antigen is unknown. A multiplex PCR was run with 60 Vbeta primers and 13 Jbeta primers. Only in-frame clones appear in the TCRdb table, and some are missing; sequencing was by immunoSEQ multiplex PCR. The sample yields roughly 150,000 clones, over 75% seen once. The donors were healthy bone marrow donors. The CDR3 is 16 residues long. Germline CDR1 is MGHDK and CDR2 is SYGVNS. Trimming stripped 4 bases from V and 1 base from J, with 16 bases between. Material: PBMCs. The sequence was collected from a male donor in good health and CMV-seronegative. This rearrangement joins TRBV25-1 to TRBJ1-1, with D uncertain. CDR3 region: CASSATEGLGNTEAFF. In nucleotides, the CDR3 is TGTGCCAGCAGTGCAACGGAGGGCCTCGGGAACACTGAAGCTTTCTTT.